The source of this T cell receptor (beta chain) is a study of PD-1 blockade in classical Hodgkin lymphoma. The sample's time point: cycle 4 day 1 (C4D1), after 6 weeks of nivolumab. All trial patients relapsed after autologous stem cell transplantation. Best responses were complete response, partial response or progressive disease. With respect to this clone: The antigen is not known.

The protocol was immunoSEQ multiplex PCR, while the TCRdb copy is restricted to in-frame clones and leaves out a portion. The data show roughly 8,000 clones, with around nine tenths seen just once and nearly 35% held by the top ten. The study's findings and limits: Newly diagnosed patients had diversity similar to the baseline diversity of complete responders.

This CDR3 has 12 residues. Germline V gives CDR1 SGHTA, CDR2 FQGNSA. V was shortened by 1 base and J by 7 bases, with 5 bases between the two germline ends. The TCR sequence derives from a human donor with classical Hodgkin lymphoma. This chain connects TRBV7-2 to TRBJ2-1; D ambiguous. The sample here was peripheral blood mononuclear cells (PBMCs), taken before the fourth cycle of nivolumab. The CDR3 here is CASSLVINEQFF. CDR3 DNA: TGTGCCAGCAGCTTAGTTATAAATGAGCAGTTCTTC.